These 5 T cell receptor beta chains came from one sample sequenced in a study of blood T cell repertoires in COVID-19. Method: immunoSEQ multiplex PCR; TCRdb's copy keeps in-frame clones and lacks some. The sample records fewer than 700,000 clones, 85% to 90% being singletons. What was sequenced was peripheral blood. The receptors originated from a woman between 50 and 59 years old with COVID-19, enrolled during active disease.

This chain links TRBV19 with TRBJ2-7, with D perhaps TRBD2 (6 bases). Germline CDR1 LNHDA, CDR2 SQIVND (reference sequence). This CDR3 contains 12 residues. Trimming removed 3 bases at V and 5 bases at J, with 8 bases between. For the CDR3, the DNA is TGTGCCAGTAGTATGCCGGGGGACGAGCAGTACTTC. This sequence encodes CASSMPGDEQYF. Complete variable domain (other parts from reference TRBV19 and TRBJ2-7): DGGITQSPKYLFRKEGQNVTLSCEQNLNHDAMYWYRQDPGQGLRLIYYSQIVNDFQKGDIAEGYSVSREKKESFPLTVTSAQKNPTAFYLCASSMPGDEQYFGPGTRLTVT.

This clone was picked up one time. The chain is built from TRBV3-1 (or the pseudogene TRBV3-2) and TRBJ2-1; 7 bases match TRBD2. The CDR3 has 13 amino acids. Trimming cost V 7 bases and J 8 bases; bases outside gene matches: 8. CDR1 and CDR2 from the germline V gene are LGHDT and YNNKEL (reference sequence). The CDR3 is CASTRGTGDEQFF. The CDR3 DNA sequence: TGTGCCAGCACGCGGGGGACGGGGGATGAGCAGTTCTTC.

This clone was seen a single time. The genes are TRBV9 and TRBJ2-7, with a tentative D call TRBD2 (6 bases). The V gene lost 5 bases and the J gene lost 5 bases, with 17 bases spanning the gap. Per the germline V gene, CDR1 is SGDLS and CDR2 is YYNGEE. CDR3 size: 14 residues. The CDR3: CASSFSEGGNEQYF. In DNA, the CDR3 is TGTGCCAGCAGTTTCTCGGAGGGTGGAAACGAGCAGTACTTC.

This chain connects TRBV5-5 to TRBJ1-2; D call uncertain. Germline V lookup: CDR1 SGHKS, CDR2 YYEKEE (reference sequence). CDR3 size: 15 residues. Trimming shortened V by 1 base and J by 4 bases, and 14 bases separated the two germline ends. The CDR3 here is CASSLTVQYGYGYTF. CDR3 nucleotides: TGTGCCAGCAGCTTGACAGTCCAGTATGGCTATGGCTACACCTTC.

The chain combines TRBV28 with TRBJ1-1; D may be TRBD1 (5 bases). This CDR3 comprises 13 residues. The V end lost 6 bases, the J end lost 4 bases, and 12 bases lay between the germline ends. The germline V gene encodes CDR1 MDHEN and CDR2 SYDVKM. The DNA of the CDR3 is TGTGCCAGCAGCCCGCCCAGGGCCACTGAAGCTTTCTTT. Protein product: CASSPPRATEAFF.